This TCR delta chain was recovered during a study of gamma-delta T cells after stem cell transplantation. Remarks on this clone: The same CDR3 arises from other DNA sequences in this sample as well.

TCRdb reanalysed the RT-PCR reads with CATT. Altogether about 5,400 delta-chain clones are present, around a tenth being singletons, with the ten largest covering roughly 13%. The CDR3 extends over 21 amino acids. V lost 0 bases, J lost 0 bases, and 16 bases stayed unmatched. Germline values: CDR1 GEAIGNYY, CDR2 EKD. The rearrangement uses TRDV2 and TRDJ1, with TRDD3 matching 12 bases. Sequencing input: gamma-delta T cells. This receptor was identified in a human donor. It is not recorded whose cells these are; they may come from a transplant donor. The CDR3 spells CACDTVGTSGGYAVYTDKLIF. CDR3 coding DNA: TGTGCCTGTGACACCGTCGGTACTTCTGGGGGATACGCGGTGTACACCGATAAACTCATCTTT.